This is a list of T cell receptor beta chains from one sample in a study of response to subunit inactivated influenza vaccine. TCRdb fed the RT-PCR reads into MiXCR, producing one record per CDR3 protein. The table has 500,000 to 600,000 distinct CDR3 sequences, around 11% seen once. This same sample was also taken into another study, of T cells expressing NK-cell markers.

The source was PBMCs from blood, collected on the day of vaccination. Receptors originate from a man in his fifties who received an inactivated influenza vaccine. The CDR3 runs from the conserved cysteine through the conserved F or W. The order of the fields is V gene, clone size, J gene, D gene, CDR3 DNA, CDR3 protein. D genes are given only for firm matches. Part of the rows lack a size; the others show once, few, many or a class for expanded clones.

>TRBV5-1|few|TRBJ2-1|TRBD2
TGCGCCAGCAGCGTGATAGCGGGGGCTAACAATGAGCAGTTCTTC
CASSVIAGANNEQFF
>TRBV27|many|TRBJ1-2|.
TGTGCCAGCAGTTTTTCAAAGTACTATGGCTACACCTTC
CASSFSKYYGYTF
>TRBV24-1|.|TRBJ2-5|.
TGTGCCACCGGGCGGGCCGCCGAAGAGACCCAGTACTTC
CATGRAAEETQYF
>TRBV20-1|many|TRBJ2-7|TRBD1
TGCAGTGCTAGAGATCAGGGACAGGGCTACGAGCAGTACTTC
CSARDQGQGYEQYF
>TRBV10-3|few|TRBJ2-2|.
TGTGCCATCACCGAGGGTTCAGGGACGGGCGGGGAGCTGTTTTTT
CAITEGSGTGGELFF
>TRBV7-2|few|TRBJ1-1|TRBD1
TGTGCCAGCAGCTCTACAGGGGGCATAACTGAAGCTTTCTTT
CASSSTGGITEAFF
>TRBV20-1|few|TRBJ2-5|.
TGCAGTGCTAGATTAGGACTGGAGACCCAGTACTTC
CSARLGLETQYF
>TRBV5-8|many|TRBJ2-1|.
TGTGCCAGCAGCCCCGGATCGGTGGTGTTCCTAGCTGAGCAGTTCTTC
CASSPGSVVFLAEQFF
>TRBV9|many|TRBJ2-3|.
TGTGCCAGCACCCAGCGGGACAGGCGCACAGATACGCAGTATTTT
CASTQRDRRTDTQYF
>TRBV28|few|TRBJ2-3|.
TGTGCCAGCAGTTTATCCAAAGATACGCAGTATTTT
CASSLSKDTQYF
>TRBV6-1|few|TRBJ1-6|.
TGTGCCGGAACCGGGACACCTAATTCACCCCTCCACTTT
CAGTGTPNSPLHF
>TRBV5-1|.|TRBJ1-6|.
TGCGCCAGCAGCTTGGTACCGGGCTCCTATAATTCACCCCTCCACTTT
CASSLVPGSYNSPLHF
>TRBV7-2|.|TRBJ2-7|.
TGTGCCAGCAAACGCGGTGGGGTGCTCGACTACGAGCAGTACTTC
CASKRGGVLDYEQYF
>TRBV20-1|many|TRBJ2-7|.
TGCAGTGGGGGAGGACTCGGCTACGAGCAGTACTTC
CSGGGLGYEQYF
>TRBV12-3/TRBV12-4|few|TRBJ2-7|TRBD2
TGTGCCAGCAGGCTAGCGGGAGTCGGTTCGTACGAGCAGTACTTC
CASRLAGVGSYEQYF
>TRBV5-1|.|TRBJ2-3|.
TGCGCCAGCAGCGCGGGACGAGCCGCAGATACGCAGTATTTT
CASSAGRAADTQYF
>TRBV15|few|TRBJ1-2|.
TGTGCCACCAGCAGAGACCAGTATGGCTACACCTTC
CATSRDQYGYTF
>TRBV29-1|many|TRBJ2-7|TRBD2
TGCAGCGTTACGACTAGCGGGAGGGCCTTTGAGCAGTACTTC
CSVTTSGRAFEQYF
>TRBV15|.|TRBJ2-1|.
TGTGCCACCAGCAGACAGGGATCCTACAATGAGCAGTTCTTC
CATSRQGSYNEQFF
>TRBV4-3|.|TRBJ2-1|TRBD2
TGCGCCAGCAGCCAGGCGACGGGACTAGCGGGAGGGTACAATGAGCAGTTCTTC
CASSQATGLAGGYNEQFF
>TRBV5-1|.|TRBJ2-1|.
TGCGCCAGCAGCTTGACAGGTTTGGTAAAGAATGAGCAGTTCTTC
CASSLTGLVKNEQFF
>TRBV24-1|.|TRBJ2-3|TRBD2
TGTGCCACCAGTGATCAACTAGCGAAAAACACAGATACGCAGTATTTT
CATSDQLAKNTDTQYF
>TRBV13|.|TRBJ2-1|.
TGTGCCAGCAGCGTACCTCAGGGAAAGGTGGGTGCCAATGAGCAGTTCTTC
CASSVPQGKVGANEQFF
>TRBV5-1|.|TRBJ2-7|TRBD2
TGCGCCAGCAGCTTGGCCACTAGCGGGAGCTCCTACGAGCAGTACTTC
CASSLATSGSSYEQYF
>TRBV7-6|.|TRBJ2-5|TRBD1
TGTGCCAGCAGCTTAGAAGGGACAGGGACACAAGAGACCCAGTACTTC
CASSLEGTGTQETQYF
>TRBV14|.|TRBJ2-1|TRBD2
TGTGCCAGCAGCCAACTAGGACTAGCGGGAATTCCCTATGTAGGGGAGCAGTTCTTC
CASSQLGLAGIPYVGEQFF
>TRBV28|.|TRBJ2-7|TRBD1
TGTGCCAGCAGTACCGGGACAGGGAAAGAGAAGCAGTACTTC
CASSTGTGKEKQYF
>TRBV11-2|few|TRBJ2-7|TRBD1
TGTGCCAGCAGCCCGCCCAGGGGGCGGCCAACCTTCTACGAGCAGTACTTC
CASSPPRGRPTFYEQYF
>TRBV20-1|few|TRBJ2-3|.
TGCAGTGCTAGAGGAGCCCCGACTAGCACAGATACGCAGTATTTT
CSARGAPTSTDTQYF
>TRBV11-2|.|TRBJ1-3|TRBD1
TGTGCCAGCAGCGTCCGGGACAGGGCCCTTCTATCTGGAAAGACCATATATTTT
CASSVRDRALLSGKTIYF
>TRBV29-1|many|TRBJ2-1|.
TGCAGCCCCAGACTAGGACATGAGCAGTTCTTC
CSPRLGHEQFF
>TRBV20-1|.|TRBJ2-1|TRBD2
TGCAGTGCTAGGTTGGGTCTAGCGGGAAAGGGGAACGTCAATGAGCAGTTCTTC
CSARLGLAGKGNVNEQFF
>TRBV5-1|.|TRBJ2-3|.
TGCGCCAGCAGCTTCGACACGGCCACAGATACGCAGTATTTT
CASSFDTATDTQYF
>TRBV20-1|.|TRBJ2-7|TRBD1
TGCAGTGCTAGAGCCGGGACAGGGAATGCCTACGAGCAGTACTTC
CSARAGTGNAYEQYF
>TRBV5-6|.|TRBJ2-7|.
TGTGCCAGCAGCGGAGGGATGACCTACGAGCAGTACTTC
CASSGGMTYEQYF
>TRBV18|few|TRBJ2-7|.
TGTGCCAGCTCACCTTCGGCAGGGAATTTCCACGAGCAGTACTTC
CASSPSAGNFHEQYF
>TRBV20-1|few|TRBJ2-7|TRBD1
TGCAGTGCTAGAGATACCGGGACAGCATCCTACGAGCAGTACTTC
CSARDTGTASYEQYF
>TRBV18|.|TRBJ1-1|.
TGTGCCAGCTCACCCGCGGGGTTCATGAACACTGAAGCTTTCTTT
CASSPAGFMNTEAFF
>TRBV6-6|.|TRBJ2-3|.
TGTGCCAGCAGTTACTATGGGGCAGATACGCAGTATTTT
CASSYYGADTQYF
>TRBV2|.|TRBJ2-1|.
TGTGCCAGCAGTGACTCCCGGGGTGAGCAGTTCTTC
CASSDSRGEQFF
>TRBV28|many|TRBJ2-5|TRBD1
TGTGCCAGCAGTTCGTCGGGGACAGGGCAAGAGACCCAGTACTTC
CASSSSGTGQETQYF
>TRBV5-1|.|TRBJ2-3|TRBD1
TGCGCCAGCAGCGCGGGACAGGGTGCGGGGGATACGCAGTATTTT
CASSAGQGAGDTQYF
>TRBV2|.|TRBJ2-7|.
TGTGCCAGCGGCGTCCACGAGTTGTACTTC
CASGVHELYF
>TRBV5-4|.|TRBJ2-3|.
TGTGCCAGCAGCTTGACCTTCGGGACACGAACCTCTAGCACAGATACGCAGTATTTT
CASSLTFGTRTSSTDTQYF
>TRBV6-2/TRBV6-3|.|TRBJ2-2|TRBD2
TGTGCTAGCAGCTTCCTCGCGGGACTAGCGAACACCGGGGAGCTGTTTTTT
CASSFLAGLANTGELFF
>TRBV12-3/TRBV12-4|few|TRBJ2-3|.
TGTGCCAGCAGTTTAAAAGGAGTTAGGTTAGATACGCAGTATTTT
CASSLKGVRLDTQYF
>TRBV20-1|few|TRBJ1-5|.
TGCAGTGCTTCCTCCCCAACAAGAAATAGCAATCAGCCCCAGCATTTT
CSASSPTRNSNQPQHF